Below are 14 T cell receptor beta chains sequenced from a single sample in a study of cytomegalovirus exposure and HLA in healthy donors. Produced via immunoSEQ multiplex PCR; TCRdb's table is partial and in-frame only. Here the sample spans 100,000 to 120,000 clones, 90% to 97% being singletons. Sequenced: PBMCs. These receptors came from a woman younger than 35 in good health and CMV-seronegative.

The rearrangement uses TRBV7-6 and TRBJ2-1, with 7 bases lining up with TRBD1. This CDR3 is 16 amino acids long. Germline V lookup: CDR1 SGHVS, CDR2 FNYEAQ. J lost 8 bases, V lost 5 bases, and 15 bases had no gene match. Here the CDR3 DNA reads TGTGCCAGCAGCCACCCTCGGACAGGTGGAGAGGATGAGCAGTTCTTC. Translation gives CASSHPRTGGEDEQFF.

The V gene is TRBV28, the J gene TRBJ2-5, with 8 bases fitting TRBD1. V lost 6 bases and J lost 4; bases outside the gene matches: 13. Germline loops: CDR1 MDHEN, CDR2 SYDVKM. CDR3 size: 16 residues. CDR3 loop: CASSFRRTGKGETQYF. The CDR3 DNA reads TGTGCCAGCAGCTTTCGGCGGACAGGGAAGGGAGAGACCCAGTACTTC. Together with reference TRBV28 and TRBJ2-5, the CDR3 gives the full variable domain: DVKVTQSSRYLVKRTGEKVFLECVQDMDHENMFWYRQDPGLGLRLIYFSYDVKMKEKGDIPEGYSVSREKKERFSLILESASTNQTSMYLCASSFRRTGKGETQYFGPGTRLLVL.

This clone showed up just a few times. One junction end does not reproduce the germline sequence, and a read error may be involved. The chain joins TRBV7-7 to TRBJ2-3, with TRBD2 identical over 8 bases. CDR3 length equals 15 residues. CDR1 SSHAT and CDR2 FNYEAQ come from the germline V gene (reference sequence). The CDR3 DNA reads TGTGCTAGCAGCTTAGGGCGGGGGGGCACAGATACGCAGTATTTT. This encodes CASSLGRGGTDTQYF.

The rearrangement joins TRBV19 to TRBJ2-7; tentative D call: TRBD1 (6 bases). Germline V gene sequence: CDR1 LNHDA, CDR2 SQIVND (reference sequence). Trimming stripped 4 bases from V and 0 bases from J, with 10 bases between. The CDR3 runs to 14 residues. The CDR3 bases are TGTGCCAGTAGTACCGGGACAACCTCCTACGAGCAGTACTTC. This gives the protein CASSTGTTSYEQYF. The entire variable domain, with the rest obtained from reference TRBV19 and TRBJ2-7, is as follows: DGGITQSPKYLFRKEGQNVTLSCEQNLNHDAMYWYRQDPGQGLRLIYYSQIVNDFQKGDIAEGYSVSREKKESFPLTVTSAQKNPTAFYLCASSTGTTSYEQYFGPGTRLTVT.

J is TRBJ2-4 and V is TRBV5-4; D call uncertain. V lost 4 bases and J lost 0, with 8 bases in between. The germline gives CDR1 SGHNT, CDR2 YYREEE (reference sequence). The CDR3 consists of 14 residues. In DNA, the CDR3 is TGTGCCAGCAGCCCAACAGTAGCCAAAAACATTCAGTACTTC. It specifies CASSPTVAKNIQYF.

The chain joins TRBV7-3 to TRBJ2-5, with D tentatively TRBD2 (5 bases). Trimming shortened V by 1 base and J by 3 bases, and 9 bases separated the two germline ends. The CDR3 runs 14 residues. CDR1 and CDR2 from the germline V gene are SGHTA and FQGTGA. The CDR3 protein is CASSLSREEETQYF. In DNA, the CDR3 is TGTGCCAGCAGCTTAAGCCGGGAAGAAGAGACCCAGTACTTC.

The J gene is TRBJ1-4, the V gene TRBV5-1; D is possibly TRBD1 (6 bases). Germline CDR1 SGHRS, CDR2 YFSETQ. This CDR3 comprises 13 residues. The V end lost 1 base, the J end lost 8 bases, and 9 bases lay between the germline ends. The CDR3 DNA follows: TGCGCCAGCAGCTTGAGGGGACAAGAAAAACTGTTTTTT. Its translation: CASSLRGQEKLFF. The full variable domain, with the rest looked up from reference TRBV5-1 and TRBJ1-4, is KAGVTQTPRYLIKTRGQQVTLSCSPISGHRSVSWYQQTPGQGLQFLFEYFSETQRNKGNFPGRFSGRQFSNSRSEMNVSTLELGDSALYLCASSLRGQEKLFFGSGTQLSVL.

The gene calls are TRBV5-1 and TRBJ1-3, with TRBD1 as a possible D gene (6 bases). The V end lost 3 bases, the J end lost 0 bases, and 10 bases lay between the germline ends. This CDR3 is built from 15 residues. Germline CDR1 is SGHRS and CDR2 is YFSETQ. CDR3 amino acids: CASSSVGASGNTIYF. CDR3 sequence (DNA): TGCGCCAGCAGCTCCGTGGGGGCCTCTGGAAACACCATATATTTT.

This sequence joins TRBV4-3 and TRBJ2-3, with a possible D match to TRBD1 (6 bases). CDR1 is LGHNA, CDR2 YSLEER, per germline. CDR3 length equals 16 residues. V dropped 1 base and J dropped 5 bases, with 16 bases sitting between them. The CDR3 reads CASSQVFLQGRDTQYF. The CDR3, as DNA: TGCGCCAGCAGCCAAGTGTTTTTACAGGGAAGAGATACGCAGTATTTT.

V and J are TRBV27 and TRBJ2-2, with D tentatively TRBD1 (6 bases). Germline V gene sequence: CDR1 MNHEY, CDR2 SMNVEV (reference sequence). The germline V and J ends were trimmed by 2 bases and 7 bases, with 8 bases remaining between them. The CDR3 is 13 residues long. The CDR3 reads CASSLGGHGELFF. The DNA of the CDR3 is TGTGCCAGCAGTTTAGGGGGCCACGGGGAGCTGTTTTTT.

The V call is TRBV2, the J call TRBJ2-6; tentative D call: TRBD1 (6 bases). Trimming removed 4 bases from V and 3 bases from J, with 13 bases in between. The germline CDR1 and CDR2 sequences are SNHLY and FYNNEI. The CDR3 has 16 amino acids. In DNA, the CDR3 is TGTGCCAGCAGTGTACCCCAGGGGAATGGGGCCAACGTCCTGACTTTC. Residues: CASSVPQGNGANVLTF.

The rearrangement links TRBV5-1 to TRBJ2-7; a weak D match, TRBD2 (6 bases). CDR1 is SGHRS and CDR2 is YFSETQ in the germline V gene. Trimming shortened V by 3 bases and J by 2 bases, and 12 bases separated the two germline ends. This CDR3 contains 14 residues. The CDR3 spells CASSSLGGTYEQYF. CDR3 nucleotides: TGCGCCAGCAGCTCCTTGGGGGGAACCTACGAGCAGTACTTC.

J is TRBJ1-1 and V is TRBV6-5, with TRBD1 as a possible D gene (5 bases). CDR3 size: 16 residues. CDR1 and CDR2 (germline): MNHEY, SVGAGI. Trimming cost V 0 bases and J 7 bases, with 18 bases left between them. CDR3 region: CASSYSKWGGSFEAFF. The CDR3 nucleotides read TGTGCCAGCAGTTACTCGAAGTGGGGGGGGTCCTTTGAAGCTTTCTTT.

The chain employs TRBV7-9 and TRBJ1-2; 7 bases are a match to TRBD1. Germline V gene data show CDR1 as SEHNR and CDR2 as FQNEAQ (reference sequence). Unmatched junction bases numbered 7, after V lost 4 bases and J lost 2 bases. The CDR3 is 15 amino acids. This CDR3 is CASSSARDSNYGYTF. CDR3 bases: TGTGCCAGCAGCTCAGCGCGGGACAGCAACTATGGCTACACCTTC.